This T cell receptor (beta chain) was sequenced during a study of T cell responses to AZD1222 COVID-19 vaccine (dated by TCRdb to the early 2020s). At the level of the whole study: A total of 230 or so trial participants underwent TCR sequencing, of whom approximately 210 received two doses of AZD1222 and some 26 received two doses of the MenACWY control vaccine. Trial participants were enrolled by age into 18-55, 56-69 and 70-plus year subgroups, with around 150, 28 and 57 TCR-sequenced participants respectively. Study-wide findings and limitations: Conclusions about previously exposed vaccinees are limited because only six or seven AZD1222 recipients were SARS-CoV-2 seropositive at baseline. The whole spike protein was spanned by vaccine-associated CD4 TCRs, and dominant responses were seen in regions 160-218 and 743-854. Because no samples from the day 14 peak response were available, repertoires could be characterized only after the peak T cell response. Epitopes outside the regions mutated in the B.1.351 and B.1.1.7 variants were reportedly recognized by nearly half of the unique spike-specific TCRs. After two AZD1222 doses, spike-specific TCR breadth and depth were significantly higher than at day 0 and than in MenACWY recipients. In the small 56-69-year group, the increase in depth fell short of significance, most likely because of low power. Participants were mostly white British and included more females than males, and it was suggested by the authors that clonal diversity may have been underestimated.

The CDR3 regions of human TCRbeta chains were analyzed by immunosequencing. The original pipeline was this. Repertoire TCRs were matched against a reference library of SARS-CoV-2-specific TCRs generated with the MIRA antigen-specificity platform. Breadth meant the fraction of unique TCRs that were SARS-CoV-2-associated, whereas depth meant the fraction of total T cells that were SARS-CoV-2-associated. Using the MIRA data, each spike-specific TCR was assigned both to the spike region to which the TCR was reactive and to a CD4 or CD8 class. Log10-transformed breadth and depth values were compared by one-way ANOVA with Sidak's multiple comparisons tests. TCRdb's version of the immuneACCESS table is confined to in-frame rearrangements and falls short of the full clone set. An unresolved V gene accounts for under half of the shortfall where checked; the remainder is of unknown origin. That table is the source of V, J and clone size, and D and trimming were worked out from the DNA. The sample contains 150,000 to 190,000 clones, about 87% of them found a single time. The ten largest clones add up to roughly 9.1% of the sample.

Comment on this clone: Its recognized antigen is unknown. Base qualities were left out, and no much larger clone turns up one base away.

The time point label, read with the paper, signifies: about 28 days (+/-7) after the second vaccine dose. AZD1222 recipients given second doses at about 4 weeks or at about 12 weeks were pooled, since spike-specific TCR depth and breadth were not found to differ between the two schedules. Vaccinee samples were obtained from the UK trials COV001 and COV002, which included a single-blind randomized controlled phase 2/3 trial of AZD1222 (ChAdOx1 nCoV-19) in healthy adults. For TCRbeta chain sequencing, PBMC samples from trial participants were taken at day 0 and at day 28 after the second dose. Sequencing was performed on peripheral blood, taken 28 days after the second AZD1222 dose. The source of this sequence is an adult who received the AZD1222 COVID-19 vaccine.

The CDR3 has the sequence CASSKQTGGAGEAFF. In nucleotide form, the sequence is TGTGCCAGCAGCAAACAGACAGGGGGCGCAGGTGAAGCTTTCTTT. Recombination linked TRBV11-3 to TRBJ1-1, and 10 bases in between align with TRBD1. Via the germline V gene, CDR1 is SGHNT and CDR2 YENEEA. Its CDR3 holds 15 amino acids, cysteine through phenylalanine. CDR3 DNA only is kept here, 45 bases in frame from base 1. V lost 5 bases and J lost 7 bases, and the count of bases not matched to a germline gene is 10.